Listed below are T cell receptor beta chains from one sample, sequenced in a study of blood T cell repertoires in COVID-19. Sequencing used immunoSEQ multiplex PCR; TCRdb keeps in-frame clones, though not all of them. The table has 150,000 or so clones, nearly 70% seen once. What was sequenced was peripheral blood. The receptors derive from a woman in her sixties or seventies with acute or convalescent COVID-19. The CDR3 runs from the conserved cysteine through the conserved F or W. A D gene is named only where the DNA matches it firmly. Rows may omit the clone size; those that give it use once, few, many or a size class.

j_gene,abundance,d_gene,v_gene,CDR3nt,CDR3aa
TRBJ1-1,.,.,TRBV2,TGTGCCAGCAGGCAGACTTACGAAGCTTTCTTT,CASRQTYEAFF
TRBJ1-1,few,TRBD1,TRBV6-5,TGTGCCAGCAGGCGACAGGGGGGGAACACTGAAGCTTTCTTT,CASRRQGGNTEAFF
TRBJ1-2,.,.,TRBV5-1,TGCGCCAGCAGCCATTATATTGGGGGCAGTAACTATGGCTACACCTTC,CASSHYIGGSNYGYTF
TRBJ1-5,once,.,TRBV2,TGTGCCAGCAGTGAGGACAGATACAATCAGCCCCAGCATTTT,CASSEDRYNQPQHF
TRBJ2-1,.,.,TRBV11-2,TGTGCCAGCAGCTTTGGGGGGGCGTTTAGGAATGAGCAGTTCTTC,CASSFGGAFRNEQFF
TRBJ1-4,.,.,TRBV5-6,TGTGCCAGCAGCTTGGAACAGGGAATTGAAAAACTGTTTTTT,CASSLEQGIEKLFF
TRBJ1-2,.,.,TRBV28,TGTGCCAGCAGTTTATCCTCCTTCGGTTCTAACTATGGCTACACCTTC,CASSLSSFGSNYGYTF
TRBJ2-4,.,TRBD2,TRBV30,TGTGCCTGGAGGTTTCCGCGGGGGATTCAGTACTTC,CAWRFPRGIQYF
TRBJ1-2,.,TRBD1,TRBV29-1,TGCAGCGTTTCGACAGGGAGTTTGGACTATGGCTACACCTTC,CSVSTGSLDYGYTF
TRBJ2-7,.,TRBD1,TRBV15,TGTGCCACCAGCAGGGAGGGACAGGGGCCCTACGAGCAGTACTTC,CATSREGQGPYEQYF
TRBJ2-1,.,.,TRBV5-1,TGCGCCAGCAGCCTAGGACTGGGGGGTAGTGTAAGTGAGCAGTTCTTC,CASSLGLGGSVSEQFF
TRBJ2-6,.,.,TRBV10-3,TGTGCCCGCCCTCCGGGGGGCACCCACTCTGGGGCCAACGTCCTGACTTTC,CARPPGGTHSGANVLTF
TRBJ1-2,.,.,TRBV6-5,TGTGCCAGCAGCGCTTCCGGGACTGATGGCTACACCTTC,CASSASGTDGYTF
TRBJ2-1,.,TRBD2,TRBV7-2,TGTGCCAGCAGCTTAAGGCTAGCGGGGGGATCCTACAATGAGCAGTTCTTC,CASSLRLAGGSYNEQFF
TRBJ1-1,.,.,TRBV27,TGTGCCAGCAGTTTCGATTCAGAGAACACTGAAGCTTTCTTT,CASSFDSENTEAFF
TRBJ1-1,.,TRBD1,TRBV3-1/TRBV3-2,TGTGCCAGCAGCCAAGGGGACAGTATGAACACTGAAGCTTTCTTT,CASSQGDSMNTEAFF
TRBJ2-5,.,TRBD2,TRBV3-1/TRBV3-2,TGTGCCAGCAGCCAAGATCTGGCGGGGGGCCCCCGGGCCACCCAGTACTTC,CASSQDLAGGPRATQYF
TRBJ2-1,.,TRBD2,TRBV6-6,TGTGCCAGCAGTTACCGGGCTAGCGGCTCCTACAATGAGCAGTTCTTC,CASSYRASGSYNEQFF
TRBJ1-6,.,.,TRBV30,TGTGCCTGGAGTCTTGGCAGCTCCTATAATTCACCCCTCCACTTT,CAWSLGSSYNSPLHF
TRBJ1-2,.,TRBD1,TRBV2,TGTGCCAGCAGCCGGGACAGTTATGGCTACACCTTC,CASSRDSYGYTF
TRBJ2-2,once,.,TRBV7-2,TGTGCCAGCAGCTTAGCCGTCGGGGCCGGGGAGCTGTTTTTT,CASSLAVGAGELFF
TRBJ2-7,.,.,TRBV7-6,TGTGCCAGCAGCTTAGCGTGGGCCAGCCCCGAGCAGTACTTC,CASSLAWASPEQYF
TRBJ2-5,.,TRBD1,TRBV27,TGTGCCAGCAGTTACGCAAGGGGACAGCGGCAAGAGACCCAGTACTTC,CASSYARGQRQETQYF
TRBJ1-4,once,.,TRBV30,TGTGCCTGGAGCCCGATCCGGGATTTTAATGAAAAACTGTTTTTT,CAWSPIRDFNEKLFF
TRBJ2-3,few,TRBD1,TRBV4-1,TGCGCCAGCAGACAGACAGGGGGCACAGATACGCAGTATTTT,CASRQTGGTDTQYF
TRBJ2-5,.,.,TRBV7-2,TGTGCCAGCAGTTTTACAGGGTTGGAGACCCAGTACTTC,CASSFTGLETQYF
TRBJ2-3,.,TRBD2,TRBV7-9,TGTGCCAGCATTGGCGGGGGGCACACAGATACGCAGTATTTT,CASIGGGHTDTQYF
TRBJ1-4,.,.,TRBV6-2/TRBV6-3,TGTGCCAGCAGTTACTTAGCAGCTGAAAAACTGTTTTTT,CASSYLAAEKLFF
TRBJ2-7,.,.,TRBV2,TGTGCCAGCAGTGAAATAAGTCAAGCTCTCCAGTACTTC,CASSEISQALQYF
TRBJ2-5,.,TRBD2,TRBV10-3,TGTGCCATCAGTGAGTCTCTTGGGACTAGCGTGAGGAAAGAGACCCAGTACTTC,CAISESLGTSVRKETQYF
TRBJ2-3,.,.,TRBV7-9,TGTGCCAGCAGCTTAGTTGTAGGACAGCGCACAGATACGCAGTATTTT,CASSLVVGQRTDTQYF
TRBJ1-1,few,.,TRBV7-3,TGTGCCAGCAGCGGAAACAGGAACACTGAAGCTTTCTTT,CASSGNRNTEAFF
TRBJ1-2,.,TRBD1,TRBV5-1,TGCGCCAGCAGCAGGTGGACAGGGGAGGGCTACACCTTC,CASSRWTGEGYTF
TRBJ1-1,.,.,TRBV6-1,TGTGCCAGCAGTGAAGCCGCTCCTCGGGGGGGTACTGAAGCTTTCTTT,CASSEAAPRGGTEAFF
TRBJ1-1,.,.,TRBV18,TGTGCCAGCTCACCAATTGTTACAGGCCTGAACACTGAAGCTTTCTTT,CASSPIVTGLNTEAFF
TRBJ1-2,.,.,TRBV19,TGTGCCAGTAGCCCTAAAGCTAACTATGGCTACACCTTC,CASSPKANYGYTF
TRBJ1-1,.,TRBD1,TRBV19,TGTGCCAGTAGTATACATCGGACAGGGAAGACTGAAGCTTTCTTT,CASSIHRTGKTEAFF
TRBJ1-2,.,.,TRBV3-1/TRBV3-2,TGTGCCAGCAGCCGCAAGGGGCCCGCGACTGTTAACTATGGCTACACCTTC,CASSRKGPATVNYGYTF
TRBJ1-5,.,TRBD1,TRBV28,TGTGCCACCAGACAGGGGATCAATCAGCCCCAGCATTTT,CATRQGINQPQHF
TRBJ2-1,few,TRBD2,TRBV4-2,TGTGCCAGCAGCCAAGTCGATGGTAGCGGGCGGGAGCAGTTCTTC,CASSQVDGSGREQFF
TRBJ1-2,.,.,TRBV27,TGTGCCAGCAGTCTCGCAGAGGGCGGGTTGAATGGCTACACCTTC,CASSLAEGGLNGYTF
TRBJ2-7,.,TRBD2,TRBV6-5,TGTGCCAGCAGCCGGACTAGCACACACGAGCAGTACTTC,CASSRTSTHEQYF
TRBJ2-3,.,.,TRBV6-5,TGTGCCAGCCCCGGGAGCACAGATACGCAGTATTTT,CASPGSTDTQYF
TRBJ2-3,few,.,TRBV6-4,TGTGCCAGCAGTGGGACAGCCACAGATACGCAGTATTTT,CASSGTATDTQYF
TRBJ2-7,.,.,TRBV6-5,TGTGCCAGCAGCCCACGACAGGACGAGCAGTACTTC,CASSPRQDEQYF
TRBJ2-4,.,.,TRBV7-2,TGTGCCAGCAGCTCCCAGACTTCCTTAGCCAAAAACATTCAGTACTTC,CASSSQTSLAKNIQYF
TRBJ1-6,.,.,TRBV6-5,TGTGCCAGCAGATCACAGGGTAACTCACCCCTCCACTTT,CASRSQGNSPLHF
TRBJ2-1,.,.,TRBV18,TGTGCCAGCTCACCATTATCTAAGCATTACAATGAGCAGTTCTTC,CASSPLSKHYNEQFF
TRBJ1-5,many,.,TRBV28,TGTGCCAGCAGTTTATTAGGGGGAAATGGTCAGCCCCAGCATTTT,CASSLLGGNGQPQHF
TRBJ2-3,.,.,TRBV2,TGTGCCAGCCTTCCGGACTACCGAAGCACAGATACGCAGTATTTT,CASLPDYRSTDTQYF
TRBJ1-1,many,.,TRBV3-1/TRBV3-2,TGTGCCAGCAGCCAAACAGGTGAAGCTTTCTTT,CASSQTGEAFF
TRBJ1-6,once,.,TRBV13,TGTGCCAGCAGCTTCCGGACAGAAATGAATTCACCCCTCCACTTT,CASSFRTEMNSPLHF
TRBJ2-1,.,TRBD1,TRBV29-1,TGCAGCGTTGATAAGCCGGCAGGGGGCATCTACAATGAGCAGTTCTTC,CSVDKPAGGIYNEQFF
TRBJ1-6,.,TRBD1,TRBV19,TGTGCCAGTAGGCGGACAGGGGGCAATTCACCCCTCCACTTT,CASRRTGGNSPLHF
TRBJ1-1,.,.,TRBV10-1,TGCGCCAGCAGTGAGGAGAAGAACACTGAAGCTTTCTTT,CASSEEKNTEAFF